The clone carrying this T cell receptor (beta chain) is a singleton in its sample. Its specificity is unknown. The record originates from a study of cytomegalovirus exposure and HLA in healthy donors. Broader study findings: A previous analysis found most TCR beta V segments productive roughly 90% or roughly 30% of the time.

The germline V gene encodes CDR1 SGHDN and CDR2 FVKESK. V lost 3 bases, J lost 3 bases, and 12 bases lay in between. This CDR3 comprises 15 residues. It was with 60 Vbeta and 13 Jbeta primers that the PCR ran. Original processing notes: Among the unique TCR beta chains that a later analysis counted, roughly 80 million in all, roughly 11 million were shared. This table comes from immunoSEQ multiplex PCR, and its TCRdb copy is limited to in-frame clones, with some not included. V, J and clone size derive from that table, while D and trimming were established from the DNA sequence. The table lists about 170,000 clones, 75% to 90% of them singletons.

This receptor was taken from a male donor in good health and CMV-seronegative. V usage is TRBV14 and J usage is TRBJ2-1; tentatively, D is TRBD1 (6 bases). The sequenced sample was PBMCs. CDR3 DNA: TGTGCCAGCAGCCAGAGGACAGCTCACTACAATGAGCAGTTCTTC. It specifies CASSQRTAHYNEQFF.